These 3 T cell receptor beta chains came from one sample sequenced in a study of cytomegalovirus exposure and HLA in healthy donors. PCR employed 60 Vbeta and 13 Jbeta primers. Measured with immunoSEQ multiplex PCR; TCRdb has only the in-frame clones, and not every one. The ten most abundant clones cover roughly 3.3% of a sample with about 33,000 clones. The material sequenced was PBMCs. The receptors were sampled from a man aged 35 to 55 in good health and CMV-seronegative.

The V and J genes are TRBV6-5 and TRBJ1-1; unclear D gene. Germline V gene data show CDR1 as MNHEY and CDR2 as SVGAGI. The V end lost 5 bases, the J end lost 4 bases, and 14 bases lay between the germline ends. The CDR3 contains 14 residues. The chain's CDR3 is CASSPGSWGTEAFF. The CDR3 region has the DNA TGTGCCAGCAGTCCGGGGAGTTGGGGCACTGAAGCTTTCTTT.

The V gene is TRBV19, the J gene TRBJ1-5; no clear D. The CDR3 totals 12 residues. Germline V lookup: CDR1 LNHDA, CDR2 SQIVND (reference sequence). The V end was cut by 3 bases, the J end by 3 bases, with 3 bases between. The CDR3 region has the DNA TGTGCCAGTAGTATTCTCAATCAGCCCCAGCATTTT. It specifies CASSILNQPQHF.

The chain links TRBV30 to TRBJ1-1; TRBD1 aligns across 8 bases. The trim removed 4 bases at V and 1 base at J, leaving 11 bases unmatched. Germline V gene sequence: CDR1 GTSNPN, CDR2 SVGIG (reference sequence). This CDR3 is built from 16 residues. CDR3 bases: TGTGCCTGGATTTTAGACAGGGGATTAACGAACACTGAAGCTTTCTTT. Residues: CAWILDRGLTNTEAFF.